The clone carrying this TCR beta chain was recorded once. The antigen remains unidentified. Every donor, a Caucasian adult, lived in Nashville, Tennessee. These data are taken from a study of shared clonotypes between healthy human individuals. From germline, CDR1 is SNHLY and CDR2 FYNNEI. V gave up 6 bases and J gave up 8 bases, with 14 bases separating them. The length of the CDR3 is 13 residues. Study-wide findings and caveats: Relative to clonotypes present in all four donors, those not shared had lower generation probabilities.

Genomic DNA from each subset was divided evenly over several immunoSEQ plates. The method was immunoSEQ multiplex PCR; TCRdb's version includes in-frame clones alone and lacks a portion of them. The sample holds nearly 1 million clones, approximately 80% seen once. This sequence was found in a man aged 18-30 years in good health. The sample comprised memory CD4+ T cells sorted from blood. The subset here: CD45RA-negative fraction. The V gene is TRBV2, the J gene TRBJ2-4, with D perhaps TRBD1 (6 bases). The CDR3 DNA is TGTGCCAGCAGCACAGGGTCTGTCGACATTCAGTACTTC. The encoded protein is CASSTGSVDIQYF.